This T cell receptor (beta chain) emerged from a study of blood T cell repertoires in COVID-19. Looking at the study overall: From the United States, Italy and Spain came samples of acute and convalescent COVID-19. T cells, B-cell-depleted T cells, or PBMCs supplied cDNA or gDNA.

As handled by the study authors: Reference gene primer amplification in the assay estimated nucleated cell counts. Using immunoSEQ multiplex PCR, the repertoire was profiled, and TCRdb retains in-frame clones only, with some absent. The DNA gave D and trimming, while V, J and clone size come from that table. The sample records about 140,000 clones, 85% to 90% being singletons. Germline CDR1 is SGDLS and CDR2 is YYNGEE. This CDR3 contains 15 residues. J was trimmed by 4 bases and V by 1 base; bases with no gene match: 5. The sample consisted of peripheral blood. The sequence came from a woman aged 80 or over with acute or convalescent COVID-19. The V and J genes are TRBV9 and TRBJ2-5; TRBD1 agrees at 9 bases. CDR3 in DNA: TGTGCCAGCAGCGTAAGGGGACAGGGAAGAGAGACCCAGTACTTC. As protein: CASSVRGQGRETQYF.